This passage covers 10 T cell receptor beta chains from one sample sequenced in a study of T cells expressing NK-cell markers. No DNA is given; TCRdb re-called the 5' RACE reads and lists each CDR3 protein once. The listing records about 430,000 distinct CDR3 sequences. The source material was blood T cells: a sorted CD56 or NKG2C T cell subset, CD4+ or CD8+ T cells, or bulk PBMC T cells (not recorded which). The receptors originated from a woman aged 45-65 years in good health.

The CDR3 sequence: CASNPTATNTEAFF. The gene calls are TRBV7-3 and TRBJ1-1; the D call of TRBD1 rests on TCRdb alone, since no DNA is present to check it. The germline gives CDR1 SGHTA, CDR2 FQGTGA. The CDR3 has 14 amino acids.

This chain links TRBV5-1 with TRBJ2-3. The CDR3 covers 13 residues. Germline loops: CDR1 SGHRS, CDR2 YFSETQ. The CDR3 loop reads CASSFYAIDTQYF.

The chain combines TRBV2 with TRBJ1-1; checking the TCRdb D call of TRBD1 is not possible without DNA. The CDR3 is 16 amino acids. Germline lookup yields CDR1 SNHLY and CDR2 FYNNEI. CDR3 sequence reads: CASARKGTDWGTEAFF.

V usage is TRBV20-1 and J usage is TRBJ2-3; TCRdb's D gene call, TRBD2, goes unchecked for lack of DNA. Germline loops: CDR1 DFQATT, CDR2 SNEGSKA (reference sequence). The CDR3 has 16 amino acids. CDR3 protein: CSVRGRGRRSTDTQYF.

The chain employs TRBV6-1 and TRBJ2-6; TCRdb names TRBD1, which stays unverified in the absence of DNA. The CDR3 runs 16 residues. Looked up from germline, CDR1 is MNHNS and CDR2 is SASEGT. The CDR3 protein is CASSEMGGSGANVLTF.

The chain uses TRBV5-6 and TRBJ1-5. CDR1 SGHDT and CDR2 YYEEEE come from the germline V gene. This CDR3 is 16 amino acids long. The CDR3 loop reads CASSLSPAPPNQPQHF.

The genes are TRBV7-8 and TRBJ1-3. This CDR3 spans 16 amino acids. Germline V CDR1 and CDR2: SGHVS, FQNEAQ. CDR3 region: CASSPPLRHGGNTIYF.

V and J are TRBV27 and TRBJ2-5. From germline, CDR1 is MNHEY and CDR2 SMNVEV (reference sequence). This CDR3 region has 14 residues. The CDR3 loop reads CASSLVSAQETQYF.

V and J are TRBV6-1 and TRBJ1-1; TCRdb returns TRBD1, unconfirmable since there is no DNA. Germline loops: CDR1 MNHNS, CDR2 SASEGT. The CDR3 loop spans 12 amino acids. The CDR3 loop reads CASSEGGGEAFF.

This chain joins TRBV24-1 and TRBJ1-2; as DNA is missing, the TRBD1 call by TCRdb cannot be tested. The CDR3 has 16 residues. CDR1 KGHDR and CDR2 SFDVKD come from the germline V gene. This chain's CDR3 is CATSDLLGTGVYGYTF.